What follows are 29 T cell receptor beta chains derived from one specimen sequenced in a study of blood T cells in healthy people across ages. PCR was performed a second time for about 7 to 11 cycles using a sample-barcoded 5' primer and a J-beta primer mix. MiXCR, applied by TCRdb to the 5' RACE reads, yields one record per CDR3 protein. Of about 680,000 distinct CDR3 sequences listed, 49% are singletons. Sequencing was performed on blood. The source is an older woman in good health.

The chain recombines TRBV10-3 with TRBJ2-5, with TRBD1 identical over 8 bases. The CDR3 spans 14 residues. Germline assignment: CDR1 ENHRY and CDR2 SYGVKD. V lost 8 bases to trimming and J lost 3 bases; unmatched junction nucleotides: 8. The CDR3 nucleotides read TGTGCCATCGGCGGACAGGGAGGTGAAGAGACCCAGTACTTC. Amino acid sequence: CAIGGQGGEETQYF.

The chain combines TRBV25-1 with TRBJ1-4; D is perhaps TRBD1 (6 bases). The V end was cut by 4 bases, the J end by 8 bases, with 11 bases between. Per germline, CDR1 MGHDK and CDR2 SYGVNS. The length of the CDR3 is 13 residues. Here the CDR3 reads CASSAAGQEKLFF. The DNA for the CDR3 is TGTGCCAGCAGTGCGGCCGGACAGGAAAAACTGTTTTTT.

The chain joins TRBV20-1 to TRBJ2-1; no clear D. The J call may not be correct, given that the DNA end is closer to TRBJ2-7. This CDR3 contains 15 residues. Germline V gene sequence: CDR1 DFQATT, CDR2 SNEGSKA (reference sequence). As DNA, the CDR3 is TGCAGTGCTATGCGCGCGAAGAGCTCCTACAATGAGCAGTACTTC. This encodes CSAMRAKSSYNEQYF.

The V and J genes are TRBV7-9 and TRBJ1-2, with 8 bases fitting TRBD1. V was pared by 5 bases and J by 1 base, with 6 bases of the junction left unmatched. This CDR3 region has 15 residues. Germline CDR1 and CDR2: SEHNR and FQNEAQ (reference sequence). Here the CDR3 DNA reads TGTGCCAGCAGCCCCTCGGACAGGGTTAACTATGGCTACACCTTC. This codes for CASSPSDRVNYGYTF.

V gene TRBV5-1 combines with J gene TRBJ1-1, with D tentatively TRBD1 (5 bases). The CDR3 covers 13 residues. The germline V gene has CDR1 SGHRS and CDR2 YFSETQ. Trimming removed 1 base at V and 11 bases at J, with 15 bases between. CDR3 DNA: TGCGCCAGCAGCTTGCGGGGGGGTATGGATGCTTTCTTT. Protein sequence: CASSLRGGMDAFF.

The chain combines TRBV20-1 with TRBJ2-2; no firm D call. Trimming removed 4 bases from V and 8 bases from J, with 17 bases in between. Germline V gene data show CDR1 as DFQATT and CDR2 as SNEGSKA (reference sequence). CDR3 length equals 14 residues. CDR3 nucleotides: TGCAGTGCTACGCCCATGGTACCGGAGGGGGAGCTGTTTTTT. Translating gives CSATPMVPEGELFF.

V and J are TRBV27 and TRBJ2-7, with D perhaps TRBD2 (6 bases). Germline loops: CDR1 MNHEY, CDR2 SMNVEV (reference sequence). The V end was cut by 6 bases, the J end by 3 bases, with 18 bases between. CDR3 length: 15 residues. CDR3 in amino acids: CASSPTASGDYEQYF. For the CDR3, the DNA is TGTGCCAGCAGCCCCACAGCCTCGGGGGACTACGAGCAGTACTTC.

The CDR3 DNA is TGTGCCAGCAGCCCCTCCATTGCGCAGTATTTT. Residues: CASSPSIAQYF. The rearrangement joins TRBV7-2 to TRBJ2-3; D call uncertain. V dropped 5 bases and J dropped 10 bases, with 10 bases sitting between them. The CDR3 sequence is 11 residues long. Per germline, CDR1 SGHTA and CDR2 FQGNSA.

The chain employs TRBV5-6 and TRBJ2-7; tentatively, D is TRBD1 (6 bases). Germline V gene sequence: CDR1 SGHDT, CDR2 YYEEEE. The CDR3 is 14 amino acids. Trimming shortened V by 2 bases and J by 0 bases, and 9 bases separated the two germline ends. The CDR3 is CASSFWDNSYEQYF. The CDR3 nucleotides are TGTGCCAGCAGCTTCTGGGACAACTCCTACGAGCAGTACTTC.

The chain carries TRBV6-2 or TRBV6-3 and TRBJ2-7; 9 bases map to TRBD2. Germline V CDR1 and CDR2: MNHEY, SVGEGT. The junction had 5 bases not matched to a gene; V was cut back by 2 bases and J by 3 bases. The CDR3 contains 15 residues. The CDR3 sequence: CASSYGLAIYYEQYF. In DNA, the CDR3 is TGTGCCAGCAGTTACGGACTAGCGATATACTACGAGCAGTACTTC.

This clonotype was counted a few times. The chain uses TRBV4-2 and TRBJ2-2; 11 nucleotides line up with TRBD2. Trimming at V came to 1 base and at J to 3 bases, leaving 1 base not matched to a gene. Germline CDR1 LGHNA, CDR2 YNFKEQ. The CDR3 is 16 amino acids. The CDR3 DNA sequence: TGTGCCAGCAGCCAAGTGGGACTAGCGGACACCGGGGAGCTGTTTTTT. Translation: CASSQVGLADTGELFF.

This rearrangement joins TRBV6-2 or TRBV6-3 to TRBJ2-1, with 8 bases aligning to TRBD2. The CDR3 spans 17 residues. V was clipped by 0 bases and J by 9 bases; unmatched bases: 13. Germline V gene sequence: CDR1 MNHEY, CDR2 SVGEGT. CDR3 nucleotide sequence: TGTGCCAGCAGTTACTCGGTTTCGGGAGGGCCAACTAGTGAGCAGTTCTTC. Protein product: CASSYSVSGGPTSEQFF.

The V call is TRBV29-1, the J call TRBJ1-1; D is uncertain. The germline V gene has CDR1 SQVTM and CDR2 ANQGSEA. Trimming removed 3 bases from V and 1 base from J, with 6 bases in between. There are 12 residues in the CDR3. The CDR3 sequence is CSVDRANTEAFF. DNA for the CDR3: TGCAGCGTTGATCGAGCGAACACTGAAGCTTTCTTT.

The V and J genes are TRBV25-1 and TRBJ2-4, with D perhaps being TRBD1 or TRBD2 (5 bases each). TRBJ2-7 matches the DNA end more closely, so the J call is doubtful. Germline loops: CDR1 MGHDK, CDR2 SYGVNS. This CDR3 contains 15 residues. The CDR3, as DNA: TGTGCCAGCAGTGAATTCGGGACCCCTGCCAGCGAGCAGTACTTC. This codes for CASSEFGTPASEQYF.

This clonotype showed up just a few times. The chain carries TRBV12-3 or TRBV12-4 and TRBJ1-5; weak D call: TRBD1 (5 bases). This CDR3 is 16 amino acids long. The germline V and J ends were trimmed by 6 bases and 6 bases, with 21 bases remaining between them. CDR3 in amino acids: CASRSGRLAGRQPQHF. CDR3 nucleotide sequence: TGTGCCAGCAGATCGGGACGCCTTGCGGGTCGTCAGCCCCAGCATTTT.

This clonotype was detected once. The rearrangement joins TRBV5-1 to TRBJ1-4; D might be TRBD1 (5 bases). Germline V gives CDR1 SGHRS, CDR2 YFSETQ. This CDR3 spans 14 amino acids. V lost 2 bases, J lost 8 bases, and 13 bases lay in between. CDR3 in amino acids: CASSFAEGSEKLFF. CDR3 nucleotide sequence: TGCGCCAGCAGCTTTGCTGAGGGGTCGGAAAAACTGTTTTTT.

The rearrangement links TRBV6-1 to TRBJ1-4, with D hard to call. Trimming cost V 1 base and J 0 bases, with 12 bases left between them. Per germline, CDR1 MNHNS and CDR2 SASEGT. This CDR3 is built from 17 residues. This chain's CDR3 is CASSEDLWAATNEKLFF. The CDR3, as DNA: TGTGCCAGCAGTGAAGATTTGTGGGCCGCAACTAATGAAAAACTGTTTTTT.

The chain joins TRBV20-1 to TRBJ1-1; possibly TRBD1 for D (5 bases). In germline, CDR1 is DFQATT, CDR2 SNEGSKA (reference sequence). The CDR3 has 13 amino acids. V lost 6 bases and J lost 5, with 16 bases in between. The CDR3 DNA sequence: TGCAGTGCACCCCCGGCAGGGCGGACTGAAGCTTTCTTT. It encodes CSAPPAGRTEAFF.

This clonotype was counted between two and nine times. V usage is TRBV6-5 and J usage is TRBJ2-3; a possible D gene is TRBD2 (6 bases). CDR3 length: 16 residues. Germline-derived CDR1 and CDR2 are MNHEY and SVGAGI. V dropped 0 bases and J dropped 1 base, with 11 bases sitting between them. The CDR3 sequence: CASSYSAAGRTDTQYF. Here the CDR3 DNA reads TGTGCCAGCAGTTACTCCGCGGCGGGACGCACAGATACGCAGTATTTT.

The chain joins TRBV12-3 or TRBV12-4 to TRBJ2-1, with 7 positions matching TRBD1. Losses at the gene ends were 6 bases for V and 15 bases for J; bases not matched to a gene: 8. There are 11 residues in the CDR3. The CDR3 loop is CASSLTGFPFF. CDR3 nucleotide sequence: TGTGCCAGCAGCCTGACAGGGTTTCCGTTCTTC.

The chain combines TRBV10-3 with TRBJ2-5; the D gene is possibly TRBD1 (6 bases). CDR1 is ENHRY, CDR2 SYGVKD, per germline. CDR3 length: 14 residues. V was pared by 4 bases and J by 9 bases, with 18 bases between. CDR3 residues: CAISGGQRGEAQYF. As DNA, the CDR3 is TGTGCCATCAGTGGGGGGCAACGCGGCGAGGCCCAGTACTTC.

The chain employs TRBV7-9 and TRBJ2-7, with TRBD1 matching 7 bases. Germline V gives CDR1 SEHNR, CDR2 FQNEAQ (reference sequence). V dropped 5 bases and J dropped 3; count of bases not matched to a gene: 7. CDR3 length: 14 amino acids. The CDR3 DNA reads TGTGCCAGCAGCGAACCCCGGGACAGCTACGAGCAGTACTTC. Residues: CASSEPRDSYEQYF.

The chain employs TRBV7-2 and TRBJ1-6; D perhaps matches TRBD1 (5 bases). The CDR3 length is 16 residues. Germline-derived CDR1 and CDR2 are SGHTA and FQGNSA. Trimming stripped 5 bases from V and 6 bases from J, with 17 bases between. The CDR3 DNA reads TGTGCCAGCAGCCCCGGGACTCCGGGGGGTAATTCACCCCTCCACTTT. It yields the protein CASSPGTPGGNSPLHF.

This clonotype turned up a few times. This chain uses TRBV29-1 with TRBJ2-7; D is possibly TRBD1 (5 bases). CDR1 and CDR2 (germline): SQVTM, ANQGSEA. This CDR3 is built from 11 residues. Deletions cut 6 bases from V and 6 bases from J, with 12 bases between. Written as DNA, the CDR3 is TGCAGCGTCAAGGTAGGGGTCGAGCAGTACTTC. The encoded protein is CSVKVGVEQYF.

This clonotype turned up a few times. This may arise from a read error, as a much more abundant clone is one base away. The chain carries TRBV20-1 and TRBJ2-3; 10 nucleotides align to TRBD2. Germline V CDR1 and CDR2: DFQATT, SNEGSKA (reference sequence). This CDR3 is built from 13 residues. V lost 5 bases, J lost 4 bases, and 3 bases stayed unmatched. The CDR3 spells CSAASGSADTQYF. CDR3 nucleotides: TGCAGTGCTGCTAGCGGGAGCGCAGATACGCAGTATTTT.

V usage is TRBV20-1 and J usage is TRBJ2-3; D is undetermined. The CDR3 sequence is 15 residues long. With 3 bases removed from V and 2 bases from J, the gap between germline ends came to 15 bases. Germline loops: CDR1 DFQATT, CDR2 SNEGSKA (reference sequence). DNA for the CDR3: TGCAGTGCTAGTAACCGGGCCGAGTTCACAGATACGCAGTATTTT. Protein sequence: CSASNRAEFTDTQYF.

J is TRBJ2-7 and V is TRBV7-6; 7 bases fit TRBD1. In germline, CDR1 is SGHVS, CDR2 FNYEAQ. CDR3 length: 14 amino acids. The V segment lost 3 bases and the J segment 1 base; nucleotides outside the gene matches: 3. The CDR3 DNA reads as TGTGCCAGCAGCTTCAAGGACAGGTCCTACGAGCAGTACTTC. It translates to CASSFKDRSYEQYF.

The CDR3 DNA reads TGTGCCAGCAGCTTAGAACCGGGGGCGCCCGGCTATGGCTACACCTTC. Amino acid sequence: CASSLEPGAPGYGYTF. This chain connects TRBV7-6 to TRBJ1-2; D is possibly TRBD1 (6 bases). The CDR3 is 16 residues long. The V end lost 1 base, the J end lost 4 bases, and 16 bases lay between the germline ends. Germline values: CDR1 SGHVS, CDR2 FNYEAQ.

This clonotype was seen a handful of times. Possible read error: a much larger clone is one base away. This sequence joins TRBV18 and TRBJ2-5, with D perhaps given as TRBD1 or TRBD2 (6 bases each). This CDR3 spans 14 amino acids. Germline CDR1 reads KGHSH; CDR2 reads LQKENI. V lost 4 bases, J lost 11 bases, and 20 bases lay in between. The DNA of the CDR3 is TGTGCCAGCTCACTCCTGGAGGGGACAAATGAGCAGTACTTC. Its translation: CASSLLEGTNEQYF.